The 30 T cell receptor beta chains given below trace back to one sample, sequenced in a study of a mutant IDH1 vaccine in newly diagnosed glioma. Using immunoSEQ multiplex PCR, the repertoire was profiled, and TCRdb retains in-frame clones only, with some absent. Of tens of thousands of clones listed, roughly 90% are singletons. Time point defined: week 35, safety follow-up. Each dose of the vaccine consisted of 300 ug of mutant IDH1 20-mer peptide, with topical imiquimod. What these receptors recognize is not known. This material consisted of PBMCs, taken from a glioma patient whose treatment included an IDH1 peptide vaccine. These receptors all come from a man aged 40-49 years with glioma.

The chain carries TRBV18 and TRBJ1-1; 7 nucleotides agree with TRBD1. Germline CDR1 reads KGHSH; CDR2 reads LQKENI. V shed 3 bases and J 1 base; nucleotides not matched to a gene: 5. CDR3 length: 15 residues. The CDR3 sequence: CASSPQRGRNTEAFF. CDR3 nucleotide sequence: TGTGCCAGCTCACCGCAGAGGGGGCGGAACACTGAAGCTTTCTTT.

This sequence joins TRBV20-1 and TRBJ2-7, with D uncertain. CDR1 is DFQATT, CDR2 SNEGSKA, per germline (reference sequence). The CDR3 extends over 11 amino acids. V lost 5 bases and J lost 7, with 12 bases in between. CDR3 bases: TGCAGTGCTCACGACTTGGGGGAGCAGTACTTC. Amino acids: CSAHDLGEQYF.

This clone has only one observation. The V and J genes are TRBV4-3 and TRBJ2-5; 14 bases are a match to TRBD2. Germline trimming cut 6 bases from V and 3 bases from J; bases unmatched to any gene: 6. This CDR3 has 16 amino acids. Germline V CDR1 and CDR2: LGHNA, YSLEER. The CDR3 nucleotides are TGCGCCAGCAGACCGGGACTAGCGGGAGTCGAAGAGACCCAGTACTTC. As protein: CASRPGLAGVEETQYF.

DNA for the CDR3: TGCAGCGTGCCGGGACGGAACACCGGGGAGCTGTTTTTT. Translating gives CSVPGRNTGELFF. V is TRBV29-1 and J is TRBJ2-2; D is tentatively TRBD1 or TRBD2 (5 bases each). The V gene's germline CDR1 is SQVTM and CDR2 ANQGSEA. V was cut by 6 bases and J by 1 base, with 9 bases left in between. This CDR3 comprises 13 residues.

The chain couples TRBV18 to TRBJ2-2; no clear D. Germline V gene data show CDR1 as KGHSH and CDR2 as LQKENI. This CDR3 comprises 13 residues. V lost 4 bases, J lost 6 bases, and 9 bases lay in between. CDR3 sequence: CASSRSRPGELFF. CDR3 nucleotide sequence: TGTGCCAGCTCACGGTCTCGGCCCGGGGAGCTGTTTTTT.

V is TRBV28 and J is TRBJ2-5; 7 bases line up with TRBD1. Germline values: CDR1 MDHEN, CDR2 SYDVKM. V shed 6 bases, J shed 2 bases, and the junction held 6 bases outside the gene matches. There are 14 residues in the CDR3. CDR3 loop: CASSRTGFQETQYF. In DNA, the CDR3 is TGTGCCAGCAGCCGGACAGGTTTTCAAGAGACCCAGTACTTC.

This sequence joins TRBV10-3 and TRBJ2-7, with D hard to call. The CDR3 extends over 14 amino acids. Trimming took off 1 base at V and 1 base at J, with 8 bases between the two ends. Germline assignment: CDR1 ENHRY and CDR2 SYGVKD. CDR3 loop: CAISEYGQSYEQYF. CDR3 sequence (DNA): TGTGCCATCAGTGAGTATGGGCAGTCCTACGAGCAGTACTTC.

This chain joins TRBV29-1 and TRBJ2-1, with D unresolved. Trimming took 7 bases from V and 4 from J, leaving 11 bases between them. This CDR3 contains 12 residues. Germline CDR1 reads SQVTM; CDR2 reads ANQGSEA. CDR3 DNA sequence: TGCAGCGCCCGGACGTCGTACAATGAGCAGTTCTTC. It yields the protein CSARTSYNEQFF.

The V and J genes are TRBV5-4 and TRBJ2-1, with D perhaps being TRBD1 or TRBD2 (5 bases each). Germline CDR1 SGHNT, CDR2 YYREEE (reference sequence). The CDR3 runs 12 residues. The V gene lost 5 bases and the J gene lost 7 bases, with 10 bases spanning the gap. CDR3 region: CASSWDQNEQFF. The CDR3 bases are TGTGCCAGCAGTTGGGACCAGAATGAGCAGTTCTTC.

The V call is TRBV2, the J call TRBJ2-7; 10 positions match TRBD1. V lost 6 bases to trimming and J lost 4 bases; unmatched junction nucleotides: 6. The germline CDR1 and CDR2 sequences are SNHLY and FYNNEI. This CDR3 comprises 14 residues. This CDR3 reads CASSRDRGDYEQYF. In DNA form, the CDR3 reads TGTGCCAGCAGCCGGGACAGGGGAGATTACGAGCAGTACTTC.

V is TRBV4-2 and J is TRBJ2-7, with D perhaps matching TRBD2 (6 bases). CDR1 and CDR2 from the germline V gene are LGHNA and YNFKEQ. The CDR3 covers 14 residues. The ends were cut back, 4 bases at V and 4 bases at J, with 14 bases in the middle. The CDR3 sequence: CASSRGSGFYEQYF. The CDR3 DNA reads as TGTGCCAGCAGCCGGGGGAGCGGGTTTTACGAGCAGTACTTC.

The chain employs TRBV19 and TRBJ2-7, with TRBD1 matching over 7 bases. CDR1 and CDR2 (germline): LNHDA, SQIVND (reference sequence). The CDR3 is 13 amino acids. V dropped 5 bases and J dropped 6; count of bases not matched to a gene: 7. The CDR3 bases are TGTGCCAGTAGTGCCCGGGACAGTGGCGAGCAGTACTTC. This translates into CASSARDSGEQYF.

The CDR3 DNA reads TGTGCCAGCAGCCAAGGGAAGGCAATCGCCTACGAGCAGTACTTC. This sequence encodes CASSQGKAIAYEQYF. The chain employs TRBV4-2 and TRBJ2-7; D uncertain. CDR3 length: 15 amino acids. Trimming stripped 1 base from V and 2 bases from J, with 12 bases between. Germline lookup yields CDR1 LGHNA and CDR2 YNFKEQ.

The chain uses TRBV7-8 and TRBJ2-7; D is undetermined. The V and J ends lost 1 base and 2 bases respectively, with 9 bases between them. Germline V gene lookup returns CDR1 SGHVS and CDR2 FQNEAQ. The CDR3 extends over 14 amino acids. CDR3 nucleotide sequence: TGTGCCAGCAGCTTAGGCTCCCGGGCCTACGAGCAGTACTTC. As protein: CASSLGSRAYEQYF.

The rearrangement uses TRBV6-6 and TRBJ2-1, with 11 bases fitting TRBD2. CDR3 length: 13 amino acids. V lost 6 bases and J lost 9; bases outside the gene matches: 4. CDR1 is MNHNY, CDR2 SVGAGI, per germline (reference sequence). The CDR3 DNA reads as TGTGCCAGCAGGCTAGCGGGAGGTTCTGAGCAGTTCTTC. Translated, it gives CASRLAGGSEQFF.

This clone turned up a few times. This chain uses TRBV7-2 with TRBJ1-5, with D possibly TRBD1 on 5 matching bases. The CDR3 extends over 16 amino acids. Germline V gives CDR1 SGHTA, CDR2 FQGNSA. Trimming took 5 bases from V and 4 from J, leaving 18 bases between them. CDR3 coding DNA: TGTGCCAGCAGCGGGGGTAGCGGGGCCCCAAATCAGCCCCAGCATTTT. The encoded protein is CASSGGSGAPNQPQHF.

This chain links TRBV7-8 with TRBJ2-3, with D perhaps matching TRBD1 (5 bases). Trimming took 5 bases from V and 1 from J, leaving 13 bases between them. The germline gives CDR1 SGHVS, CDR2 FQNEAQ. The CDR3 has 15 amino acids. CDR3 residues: CASSPTTEGTDTQYF. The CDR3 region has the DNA TGTGCCAGCAGCCCGACGACAGAGGGCACAGATACGCAGTATTTT.

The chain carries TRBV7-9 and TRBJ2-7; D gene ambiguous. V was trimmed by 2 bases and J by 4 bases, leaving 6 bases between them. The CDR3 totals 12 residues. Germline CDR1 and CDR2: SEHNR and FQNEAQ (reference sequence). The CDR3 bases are TGTGCCAGCAGCTTATGGGGTTACGAGCAGTACTTC. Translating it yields CASSLWGYEQYF.

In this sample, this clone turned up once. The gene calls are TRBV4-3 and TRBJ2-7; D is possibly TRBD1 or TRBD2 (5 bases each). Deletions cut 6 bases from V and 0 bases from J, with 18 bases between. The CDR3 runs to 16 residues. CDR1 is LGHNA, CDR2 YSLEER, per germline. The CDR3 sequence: CASSSGTGRSSYEQYF. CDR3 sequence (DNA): TGCGCCAGCAGTTCTGGAACGGGACGGAGCTCCTACGAGCAGTACTTC.

The CDR3 DNA follows: TGCGCCAGCAGCTTGTTTGGGGCGACTAATGAAAAACTGTTTTTT. As protein: CASSLFGATNEKLFF. This chain uses TRBV5-1 with TRBJ1-4; the D gene is possibly TRBD1 (5 bases). Per the germline V gene, CDR1 is SGHRS and CDR2 is YFSETQ. Trimming removed 1 base from V and 2 bases from J, with 9 bases in between. The length of the CDR3 is 15 residues.

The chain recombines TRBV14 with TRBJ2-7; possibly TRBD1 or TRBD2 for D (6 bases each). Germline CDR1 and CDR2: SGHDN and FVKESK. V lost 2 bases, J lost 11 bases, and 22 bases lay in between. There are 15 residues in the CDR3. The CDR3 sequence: CASSQRGSRGRDKYF. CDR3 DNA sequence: TGTGCCAGCAGCCAACGGGGGAGCAGGGGACGCGATAAGTACTTC.

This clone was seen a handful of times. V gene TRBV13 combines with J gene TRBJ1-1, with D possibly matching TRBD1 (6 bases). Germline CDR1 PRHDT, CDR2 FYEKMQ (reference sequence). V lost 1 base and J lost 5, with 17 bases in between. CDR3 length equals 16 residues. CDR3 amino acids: CASSLVSWRGTTEAFF. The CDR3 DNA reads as TGTGCCAGCAGCTTAGTGTCTTGGAGGGGGACAACTGAAGCTTTCTTT.

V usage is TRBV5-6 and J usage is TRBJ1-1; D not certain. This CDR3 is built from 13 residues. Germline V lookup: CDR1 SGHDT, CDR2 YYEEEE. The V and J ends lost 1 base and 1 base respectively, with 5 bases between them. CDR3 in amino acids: CASSLRQNTEAFF. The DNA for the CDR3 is TGTGCCAGCAGCTTGCGCCAGAACACTGAAGCTTTCTTT.

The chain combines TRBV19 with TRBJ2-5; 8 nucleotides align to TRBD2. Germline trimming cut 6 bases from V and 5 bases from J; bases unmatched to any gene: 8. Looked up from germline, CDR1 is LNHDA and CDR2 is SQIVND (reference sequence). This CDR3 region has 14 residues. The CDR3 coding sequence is TGTGCCAGTAGAGGACCCTCGGGAGGGGAGACCCAGTACTTC. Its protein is CASRGPSGGETQYF.

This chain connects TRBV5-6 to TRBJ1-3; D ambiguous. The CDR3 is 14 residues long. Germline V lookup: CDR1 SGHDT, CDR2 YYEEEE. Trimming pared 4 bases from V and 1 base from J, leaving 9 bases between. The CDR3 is CASSRGRSGNTIYF. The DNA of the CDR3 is TGTGCCAGCAGCAGAGGACGGTCTGGAAACACCATATATTTT. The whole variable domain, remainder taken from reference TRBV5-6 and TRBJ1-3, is DAGVTQSPTHLIKTRGQQVTLRCSPKSGHDTVSWYQQALGQGPQFIFQYYEEEERQRGNFPDRFSGHQFPNYSSELNVNALLLGDSALYLCASSRGRSGNTIYFGEGSWLTVV.

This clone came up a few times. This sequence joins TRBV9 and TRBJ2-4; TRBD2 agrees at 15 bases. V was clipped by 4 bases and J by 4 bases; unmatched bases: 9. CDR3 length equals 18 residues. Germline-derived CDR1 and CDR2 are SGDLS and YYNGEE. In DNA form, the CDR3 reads TGTGCCAGCAGCCCTTCGGGACTAGCGGGAGGATTGAAAAACATTCAGTACTTC. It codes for CASSPSGLAGGLKNIQYF.

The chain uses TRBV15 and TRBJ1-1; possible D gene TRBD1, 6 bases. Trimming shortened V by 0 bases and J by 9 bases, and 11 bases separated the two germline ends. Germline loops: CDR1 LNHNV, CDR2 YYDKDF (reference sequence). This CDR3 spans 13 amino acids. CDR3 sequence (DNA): TGTGCCACCAGCAGAGATTTCAGGGACAAAGCTTTCTTT. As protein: CATSRDFRDKAFF. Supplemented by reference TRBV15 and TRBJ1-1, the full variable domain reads DAMVIQNPRYQVTQFGKPVTLSCSQTLNHNVMYWYQQKSSQAPKLLFHYYDKDFNNEADTPDNFQSRRPNTSFCFLDIRSPGLGDTAMYLCATSRDFRDKAFFGQGTRLTVV.

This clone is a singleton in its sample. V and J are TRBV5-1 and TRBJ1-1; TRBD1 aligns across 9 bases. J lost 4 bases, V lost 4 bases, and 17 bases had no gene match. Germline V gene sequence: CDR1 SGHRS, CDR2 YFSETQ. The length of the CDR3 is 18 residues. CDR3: CASSPTGTGLGRSTEAFF. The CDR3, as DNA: TGCGCCAGCAGCCCGACTGGGACAGGGCTAGGTCGATCCACTGAAGCTTTCTTT. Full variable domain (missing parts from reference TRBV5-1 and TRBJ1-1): KAGVTQTPRYLIKTRGQQVTLSCSPISGHRSVSWYQQTPGQGLQFLFEYFSETQRNKGNFPGRFSGRQFSNSRSEMNVSTLELGDSALYLCASSPTGTGLGRSTEAFFGQGTRLTVV.

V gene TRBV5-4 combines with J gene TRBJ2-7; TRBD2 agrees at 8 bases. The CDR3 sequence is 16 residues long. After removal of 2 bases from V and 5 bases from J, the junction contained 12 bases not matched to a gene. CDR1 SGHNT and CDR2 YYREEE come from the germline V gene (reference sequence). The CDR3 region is CASSFDLRTSPHEQYF. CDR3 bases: TGTGCCAGCAGCTTTGATCTCCGGACTAGCCCCCACGAGCAGTACTTC.

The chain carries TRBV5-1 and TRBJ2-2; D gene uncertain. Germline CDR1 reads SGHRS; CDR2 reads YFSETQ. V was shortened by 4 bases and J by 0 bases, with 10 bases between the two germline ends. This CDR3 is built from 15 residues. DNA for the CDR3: TGCGCCAGCAGCCCCCTAGTAGCGAACACCGGGGAGCTGTTTTTT. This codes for CASSPLVANTGELFF.